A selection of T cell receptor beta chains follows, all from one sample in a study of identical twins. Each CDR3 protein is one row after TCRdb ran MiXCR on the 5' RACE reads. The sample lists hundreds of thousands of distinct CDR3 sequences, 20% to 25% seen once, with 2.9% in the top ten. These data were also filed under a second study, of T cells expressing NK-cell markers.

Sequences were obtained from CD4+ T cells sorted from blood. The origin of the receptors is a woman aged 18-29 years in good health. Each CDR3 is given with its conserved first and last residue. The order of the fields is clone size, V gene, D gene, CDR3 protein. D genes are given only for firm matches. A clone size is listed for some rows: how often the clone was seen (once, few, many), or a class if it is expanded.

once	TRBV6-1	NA	CASRKGDTEGETQYF
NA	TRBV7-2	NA	CASSFNPQNTGELFF
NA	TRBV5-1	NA	CASRRPGTDTQYF
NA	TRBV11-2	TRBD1	CASSPNLKGAETQYF
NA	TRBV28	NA	CASSLGREPQHF
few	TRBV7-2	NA	CASSLNRGRTTEAFF
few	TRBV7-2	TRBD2	CASSQMGGWADTQYF
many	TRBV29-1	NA	CSVARQSQETQYF
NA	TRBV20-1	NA	CSASQHVQSYEQYF
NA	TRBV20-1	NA	CSAEGGNEQFF
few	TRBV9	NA	CASSEDSYSNQPQHF
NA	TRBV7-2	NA	CASSLYPLEQFF
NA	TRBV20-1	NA	CRAHRDPNTEAFF
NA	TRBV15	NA	CATSRDIQRTYEQYF
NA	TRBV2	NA	CASKGEGSKQFF
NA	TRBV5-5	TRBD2	CASSHSGVSSDTQYF
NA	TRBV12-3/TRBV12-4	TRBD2	CASSRGSGGANEQFF
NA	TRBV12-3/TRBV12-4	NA	CASSSGLPLEQYF
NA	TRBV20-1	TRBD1	CSARVSPGQGYEQYF
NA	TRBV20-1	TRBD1	CSAQGQGASYEQYF
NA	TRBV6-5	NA	CASSYAGLTQYF
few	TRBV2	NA	CASRERDYGYTF
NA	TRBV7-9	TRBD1	CASSLTGTGRSSPLHF
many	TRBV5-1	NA	CASSLEKETQYF
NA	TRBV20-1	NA	CSAGRLAQGWEQYF
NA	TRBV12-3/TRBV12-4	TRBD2	CASRIGLAGGLKKETQYF
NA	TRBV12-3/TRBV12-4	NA	CAISLARGGIGNTGELFF
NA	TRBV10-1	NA	CASRAGSANTGELFF
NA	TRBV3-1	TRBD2	CASRPTTGGGPDTQYF
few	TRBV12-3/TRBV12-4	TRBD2	CASSPVSGSGRNEQFF
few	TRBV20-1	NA	CSAKDPLRYQETQYF
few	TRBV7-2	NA	CASSLIWESAPGELFF
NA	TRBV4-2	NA	CASSQEGPAYEQYF
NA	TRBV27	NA	CASSLFPNQPQHF
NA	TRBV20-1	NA	CSATGLNQPQHF
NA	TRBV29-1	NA	CSVESAGSNYGYTF
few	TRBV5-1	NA	CASSTGLPRGYTF
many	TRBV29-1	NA	CSVALETQYF
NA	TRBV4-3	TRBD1	CASSYRGQGADTQYF
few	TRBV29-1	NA	CSVARETQYF
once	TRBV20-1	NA	CSAKVPLETITQYF
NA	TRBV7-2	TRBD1	CASSRDRGQMNGELFF
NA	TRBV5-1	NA	CASSLGGTRPGTEAFF
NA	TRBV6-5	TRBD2	CASSYSPPSGGAETQYF
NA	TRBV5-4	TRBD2	CASSLISFRGRAADTQYF
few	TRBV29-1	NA	CSVQGRGYEQYF
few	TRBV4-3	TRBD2	CASSQDLSGSPPYNEQFF
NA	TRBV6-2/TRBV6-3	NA	CASSYMGATEAFF
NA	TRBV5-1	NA	CASSLQDGTDTQYF
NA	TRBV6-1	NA	CASSERGAMSNQPQHF
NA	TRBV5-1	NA	CASSLYPGRGGETQYF
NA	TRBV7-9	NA	CASSPHRFITGELFF
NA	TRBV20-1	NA	CSARDRGITDTQYF
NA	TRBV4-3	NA	CASSQEFVGQPLTDTQYF
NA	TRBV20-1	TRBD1	CSARTGANQPQHF
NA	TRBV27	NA	CASSFGGLQPQHF
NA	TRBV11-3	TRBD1	CASSVGQGHRQETQYF
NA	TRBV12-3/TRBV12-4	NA	CASSPTRGGTGELFF
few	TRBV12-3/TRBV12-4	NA	CASSLGGPRSTDTQYF
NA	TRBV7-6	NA	CASSPTGFPHEQYF